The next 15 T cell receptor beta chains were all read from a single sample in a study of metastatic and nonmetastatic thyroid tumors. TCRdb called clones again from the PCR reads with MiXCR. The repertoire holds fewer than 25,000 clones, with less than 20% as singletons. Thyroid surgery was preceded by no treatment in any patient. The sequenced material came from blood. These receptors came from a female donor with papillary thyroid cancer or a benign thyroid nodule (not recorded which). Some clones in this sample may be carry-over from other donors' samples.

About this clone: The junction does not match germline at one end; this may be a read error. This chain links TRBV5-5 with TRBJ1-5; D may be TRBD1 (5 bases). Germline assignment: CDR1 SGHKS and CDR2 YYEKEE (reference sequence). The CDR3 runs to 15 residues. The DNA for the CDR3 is TGTTCCAGCAGCTTCTCCAGGGCAATGGGCCAGCCCCAGCATTTT. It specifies CSSSFSRAMGQPQHF.

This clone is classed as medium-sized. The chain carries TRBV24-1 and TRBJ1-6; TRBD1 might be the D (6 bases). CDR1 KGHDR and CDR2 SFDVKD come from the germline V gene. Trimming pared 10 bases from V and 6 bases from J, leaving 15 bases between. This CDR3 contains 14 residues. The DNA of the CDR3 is TGTGCCACAGATCCCCACAGGGTTAATTCACCCCTCCACTTT. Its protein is CATDPHRVNSPLHF.

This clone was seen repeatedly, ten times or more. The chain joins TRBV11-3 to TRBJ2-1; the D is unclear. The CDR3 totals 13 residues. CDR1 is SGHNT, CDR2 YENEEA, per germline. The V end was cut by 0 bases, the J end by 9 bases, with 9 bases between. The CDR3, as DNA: TGTGCCAGCAGCTTAGATCTTGTCACTGAGCAGTTCTTC. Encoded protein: CASSLDLVTEQFF.

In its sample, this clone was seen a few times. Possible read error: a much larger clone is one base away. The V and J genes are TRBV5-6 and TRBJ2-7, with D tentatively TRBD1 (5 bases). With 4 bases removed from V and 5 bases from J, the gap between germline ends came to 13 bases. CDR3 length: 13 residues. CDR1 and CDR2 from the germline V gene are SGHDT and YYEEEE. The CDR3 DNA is TGTGCCAGCAGCCTGGACATGGGCCACGAGCAGTACTTC. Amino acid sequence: CASSLDMGHEQYF.

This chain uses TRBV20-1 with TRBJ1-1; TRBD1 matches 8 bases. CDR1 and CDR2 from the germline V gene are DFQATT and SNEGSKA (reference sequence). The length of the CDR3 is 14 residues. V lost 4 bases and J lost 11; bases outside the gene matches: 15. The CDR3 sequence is CSAMGSGTGGYAFF. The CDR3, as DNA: TGCAGTGCTATGGGTAGCGGTACAGGGGGATATGCTTTCTTT.

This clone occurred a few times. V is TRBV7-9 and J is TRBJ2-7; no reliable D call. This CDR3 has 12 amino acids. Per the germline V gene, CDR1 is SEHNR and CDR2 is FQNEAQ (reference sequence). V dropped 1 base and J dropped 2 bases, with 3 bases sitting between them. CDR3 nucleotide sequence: TGTGCCAGCAGCTTAGAGGCCTACGAGCAGTACTTC. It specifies CASSLEAYEQYF.

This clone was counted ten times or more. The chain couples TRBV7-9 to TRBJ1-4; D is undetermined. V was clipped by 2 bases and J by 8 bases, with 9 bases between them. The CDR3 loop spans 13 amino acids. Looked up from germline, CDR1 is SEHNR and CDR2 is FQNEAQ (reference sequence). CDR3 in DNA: TGTGCCAGCAGCTTACGGGGTGACGAAAAACTGTTTTTT. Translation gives CASSLRGDEKLFF.

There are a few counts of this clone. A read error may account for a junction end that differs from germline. The CDR3 sequence is CASSVQDGPTEHYF. The CDR3 DNA follows: TGTGCCAGCAGTGTACAGGACGGGCCCACCGAGCACTACTTC. The chain couples TRBV25-1 to TRBJ2-7; a possible D gene is TRBD1 (5 bases). This CDR3 is 14 amino acids long. CDR1 and CDR2 from the germline V gene are MGHDK and SYGVNS.

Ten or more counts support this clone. CDR3 residues: CSAKRNNEQFF. The CDR3 DNA is TGCAGTGCTAAGAGGAACAATGAGCAGTTCTTC. The V and J genes are TRBV20-1 and TRBJ2-1; D gene ambiguous. V was clipped by 4 bases and J by 5 bases, with 6 bases between them. This CDR3 region has 11 residues. Per the germline V gene, CDR1 is DFQATT and CDR2 is SNEGSKA (reference sequence).

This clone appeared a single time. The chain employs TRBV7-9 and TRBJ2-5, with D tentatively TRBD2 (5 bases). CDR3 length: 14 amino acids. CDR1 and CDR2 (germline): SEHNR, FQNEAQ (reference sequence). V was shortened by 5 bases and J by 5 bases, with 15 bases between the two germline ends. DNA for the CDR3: TGTGCCAGCAGCGTAGGGAGTGCTGTGGAGACCCAGTACTTC. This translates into CASSVGSAVETQYF.

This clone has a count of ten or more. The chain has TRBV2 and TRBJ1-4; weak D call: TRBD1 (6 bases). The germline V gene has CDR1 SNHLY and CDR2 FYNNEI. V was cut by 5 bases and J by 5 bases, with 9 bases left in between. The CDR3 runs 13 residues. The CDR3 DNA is TGTGCCAGCAGTCGGGACACAAATGAAAAACTGTTTTTT. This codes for CASSRDTNEKLFF. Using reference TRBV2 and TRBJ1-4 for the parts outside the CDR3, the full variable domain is EPEVTQTPSHQVTQMGQEVILRCVPISNHLYFYWYRQILGQKVEFLVSFYNNEISEKSEIFDDQFSVERPDGSNFTLKIRSTKLEDSAMYFCASSRDTNEKLFFGSGTQLSVL.

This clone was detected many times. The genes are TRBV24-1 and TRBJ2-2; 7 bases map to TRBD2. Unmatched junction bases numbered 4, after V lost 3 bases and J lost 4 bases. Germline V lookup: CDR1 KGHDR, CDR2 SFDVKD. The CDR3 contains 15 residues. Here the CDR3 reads CATSDKRDSTGELFF. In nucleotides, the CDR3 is TGTGCCACCAGTGATAAGCGGGATAGCACCGGGGAGCTGTTTTTT.

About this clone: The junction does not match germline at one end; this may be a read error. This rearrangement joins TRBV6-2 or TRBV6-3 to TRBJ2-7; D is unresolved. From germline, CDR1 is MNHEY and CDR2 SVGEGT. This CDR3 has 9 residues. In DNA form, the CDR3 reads TGTGCCAGCTCCTACGAGCGGTACTTC. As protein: CASSYERYF.

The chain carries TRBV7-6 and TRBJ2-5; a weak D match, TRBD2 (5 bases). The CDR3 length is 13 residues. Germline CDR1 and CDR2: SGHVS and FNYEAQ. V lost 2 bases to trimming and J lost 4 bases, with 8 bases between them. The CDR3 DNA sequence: TGTGCCAGCAGCTTATGGGAGTCAGAGACCCAGTACTTC. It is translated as CASSLWESETQYF.

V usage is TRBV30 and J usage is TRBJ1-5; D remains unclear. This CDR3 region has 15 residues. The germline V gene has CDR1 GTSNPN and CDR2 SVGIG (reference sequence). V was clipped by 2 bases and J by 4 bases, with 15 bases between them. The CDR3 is CAWSPSYAGNQPQHF. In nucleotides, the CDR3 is TGTGCCTGGAGTCCAAGCTATGCGGGGAATCAGCCCCAGCATTTT. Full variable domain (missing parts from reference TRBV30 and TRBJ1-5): SQTIHQWPATLVQPVGSPLSLECTVEGTSNPNLYWYRQAAGRGLQLLFYSVGIGQISSEVPQNLSASRPQDRQFILSSKKLLLSDSGFYLCAWSPSYAGNQPQHFGDGTRLSIL.